The present TCR beta chain was sequenced within a study of vaccination and CD4 T cells after COVID-19. Germline CDR1 SEHNR, CDR2 FQNEAQ (reference sequence). This CDR3 contains 14 residues. V shed 4 bases and J shed 1 base, with 7 bases lying between them. Treatment reported: roughly nine-day PBMC culture with coronavirus spike peptide pools or control peptides (ViraFEST assay). Sequence data for DNA of cultured CD4+ T cells were generated by the Oncomine TCR Beta short-read assay. Genomic DNA was isolated from CD4+ T cells that had been cultured. MiXCR, applied by TCRdb to the PCR reads, yields one record per CDR3 protein. The sample shows about 20,000 distinct CDR3 sequences, roughly three fifths of them seen only once. Turning to this clonotype: Its antigen remains unknown.

The receptor was isolated from a human donor who had recovered from COVID-19. This rearrangement joins TRBV7-9 to TRBJ2-2; no clear D. The sample was CD4+ T cells from blood, cultured in vitro. The CDR3 sequence: CASSYGRNTGELFF. The CDR3 DNA sequence: TGTGCCAGCAGCTATGGCAGGAACACCGGGGAGCTGTTTTTT.